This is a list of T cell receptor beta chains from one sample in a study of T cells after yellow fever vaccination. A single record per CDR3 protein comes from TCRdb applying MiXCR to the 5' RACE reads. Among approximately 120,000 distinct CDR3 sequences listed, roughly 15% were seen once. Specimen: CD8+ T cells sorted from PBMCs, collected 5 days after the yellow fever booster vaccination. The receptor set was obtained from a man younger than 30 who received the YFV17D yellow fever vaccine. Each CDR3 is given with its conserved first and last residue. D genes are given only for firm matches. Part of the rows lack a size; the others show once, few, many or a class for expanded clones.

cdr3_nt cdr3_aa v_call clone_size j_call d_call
TGCAGTGCTAGAGTGGCAGGGGGATACACCGGGGAGCTGTTTTTT CSARVAGGYTGELFF TRBV20-1 . TRBJ2-2 TRBD1
TGTGCCAGCAGTGAGGCCCTTTCAGGGAGGGCGCAGTATTTT CASSEALSGRAQYF TRBV25-1 many TRBJ2-3 TRBD2
TGTGCCAGCAGTACTCGGGACTCGACAGATACGCAGTATTTT CASSTRDSTDTQYF TRBV28 . TRBJ2-3 .
TGTGCCAGCAGCCAATTGGACAGGACAAGCTCCTACGAGCAGTACTTC CASSQLDRTSSYEQYF TRBV4-2 few TRBJ2-7 TRBD1
TGTGCCAGCAGCCGACAGGGTCGGGACACAGATACGCAGTATTTT CASSRQGRDTDTQYF TRBV11-3 . TRBJ2-3 TRBD1
TGTGCCAGCAGTGAACTGACTAGCGGGGGTGGCGAGCAGTACTTC CASSELTSGGGEQYF TRBV2 . TRBJ2-7 TRBD2
TGTGCCAGCAGCCCACCTCCGGGTTACACTGAAGCTTTCTTT CASSPPPGYTEAFF TRBV5-6 few TRBJ1-1 .
TGCGCCAGCAGCCAAGGGAAGACAGGCTACACTGAAGCTTTCTTT CASSQGKTGYTEAFF TRBV4-1 few TRBJ1-1 .
TGCAGCGTTGTGGTGGACACTGAAGCTTTCTTT CSVVVDTEAFF TRBV29-1 . TRBJ1-1 .
TGCGCCAGCAGCACCCTCAGGGTATCGGAGAACAATGAGCAGTTCTTC CASSTLRVSENNEQFF TRBV5-1 many TRBJ2-1 .
TGTGCCAGCAGCGTAGATTTGCGGGACAGGGTTGGCGAGCAGTACTTC CASSVDLRDRVGEQYF TRBV9 few TRBJ2-7 TRBD1
TGTGCCAGTAGTACAACAGGGGGCGACGATGAAAAACTGTTTTTT CASSTTGGDDEKLFF TRBV19 few TRBJ1-4 TRBD1
TGTGCCAGCACGATGACCGGCGGGCGCACAGATACGCAGTATTTT CASTMTGGRTDTQYF TRBV7-6 . TRBJ2-3 .
TGTGCCAGCAGTTACTCGAATCTGATCGGGAACACCGGGGAGCTGTTTTTT CASSYSNLIGNTGELFF TRBV6-6 . TRBJ2-2 .
TGTGCCAGCAGTGAAGCTGAGGGTCGAGTGGGGGAGACCCAGTACTTC CASSEAEGRVGETQYF TRBV6-1 few TRBJ2-5 .
TGTGCCAGCAGCAACGGGGGGGGAGATACGCAGTATTTT CASSNGGGDTQYF TRBV9 many TRBJ2-3 TRBD2
TGTGCCAGCAGCGCTCGGGGGGGTTCGAGAGAGACCCAGTACTTC CASSARGGSRETQYF TRBV7-6 . TRBJ2-5 TRBD2
TGTGCCAGCGGAGAGTCCTACAATGAGCAGTTCTTC CASGESYNEQFF TRBV27 . TRBJ2-1 .
TGTGCCAGCAGTCTAATAAGGGATACGCAGTATTTT CASSLIRDTQYF TRBV6-6 . TRBJ2-3 .
TGCAGCGTCCCCAGGGAGAACACTGAAGCTTTCTTT CSVPRENTEAFF TRBV29-1 . TRBJ1-1 .
TGTGCCAGCAGCTTGGTGGGGTTCTATGGCTACACCTTC CASSLVGFYGYTF TRBV5-6 . TRBJ1-2 .
TGTGCCAGCAGTCTGGACAAGTTGAACGAAAAACTGTTTTTT CASSLDKLNEKLFF TRBV12-3/TRBV12-4 . TRBJ1-4 .
TGTGCCAGCAGTGACACTAGCGGGGTGTCCCAAGAGACCCAGTACTTC CASSDTSGVSQETQYF TRBV6-2/TRBV6-3 . TRBJ2-5 TRBD2
TGCAGTGCTAGTAGGTCGTTGACTAAAGAGACCCAGTACTTC CSASRSLTKETQYF TRBV20-1 few TRBJ2-5 .
TGTGCCAGCAGCTACAAGGCAGGAACGGCAAATTCACCCCTCCACTTT CASSYKAGTANSPLHF TRBV7-6 . TRBJ1-6 .
TGTGCCAGCAGTGATATCTTTCAAACCGACAGCACAGATACGCAGTATTTT CASSDIFQTDSTDTQYF TRBV2 few TRBJ2-3 .
TGTGCCAGCAGTGCCCCCGGGACTAGCGGGGGCTCATACAATGAGCAGTTCTTC CASSAPGTSGGSYNEQFF TRBV7-9 . TRBJ2-1 TRBD2
TGTGCCAGCAGTCCCCCCCCAGGGTTTGCCGGGGAGCTGTTTTTT CASSPPPGFAGELFF TRBV6-6 many TRBJ2-2 .
TGTGCCAGCAAGTCCGCTAGGTTCTACAATGAGCAGTTCTTC CASKSARFYNEQFF TRBV5-6 many TRBJ2-1 .
TGTGCCAGCAGCCAGGGCCCCCGGGGATTAGACTACGAGCGGTACTTC CASSQGPRGLDYERYF TRBV14 . TRBJ2-7 .
TGTGCCACCAGCAGAGAAGGTGGTGTTGAGCAGTTCTTC CATSREGGVEQFF TRBV15 many TRBJ2-1 .
TGTGCCAGCAGCTCATTACAGGGGGGCAATCAGCCCCAGCATTTT CASSSLQGGNQPQHF TRBV7-2 many TRBJ1-5 TRBD1
TGTGCCAGCACCGGCCCGGGACACACCTACTCTGGGGCCAACGTCCTGACTTTC CASTGPGHTYSGANVLTF TRBV7-9 few TRBJ2-6 .
TGTGCCAGCAGCTCCTACAACAGGGGGCCGGAGACAGATACGCAGTATTTT CASSSYNRGPETDTQYF TRBV7-6 . TRBJ2-3 TRBD1
TGCGCCAGCAGCCCCCCTGGGCCCTACGAGCAGTACTTC CASSPPGPYEQYF TRBV4-1 . TRBJ2-7 .
TGTGCCAGCAGCTTAGGGACTCGGACTAGCGAGTATTTT CASSLGTRTSEYF TRBV11-2 . TRBJ2-3 TRBD2
TGTGCCAGCAGCTCCCTGCGCCACCGGGACAGGGGCACAGATACGCAGTATTTT CASSSLRHRDRGTDTQYF TRBV7-9 . TRBJ2-3 TRBD1
TGTGCCAGCAGCTTAGATTTGGCATCTGAAGCTTTCTTT CASSLDLASEAFF TRBV11-2 . TRBJ1-1 .
TGTGCCAGCAGCTCAACCGGACCGACAGGGGTAAATGGCTACACCTTC CASSSTGPTGVNGYTF TRBV7-2 few TRBJ1-2 TRBD1
TGCAGTACGGACAGCCTTTTGTCCTACAATGAGCAGTTCTTC CSTDSLLSYNEQFF TRBV20-1 . TRBJ2-1 .